This passage covers 21 T cell receptor beta chains from one sample sequenced in a study of regulatory T cells in long-lasting Graves disease. This sample's time point: persistent/refractory GD, antithyroid drugs over 5 years with positive TRAb. Scientists built the TCR library using RNA that was extracted from PBMCs. TCR beta libraries were built with iRepertoire HTBI primers and Arm-PCR of CDR3 regions. Via MiXCR, TCRdb re-called the multiplex PCR reads, giving one row per CDR3 protein. This sample has 650,000 to 700,000 distinct CDR3 sequences, with about 32% found just once. This specimen consisted of peripheral blood mononuclear cells (PBMCs), obtained when the disease was refractory, from a patient treated with antithyroid drugs. Receptors were obtained from a female donor with Graves disease.

This clonotype was detected only a few times. The chain uses TRBV5-6 and TRBJ1-2; TRBD1 agrees at 10 bases. The CDR3 has 16 amino acids. V dropped 2 bases and J dropped 10; count of bases not matched to a gene: 14. Germline V gene sequence: CDR1 SGHDT, CDR2 YYEEEE. CDR3 coding DNA: TGTGCCAGCAGCTTTGGGACAGGGGCGTCCGTGGTTGTCTACACCTTC. Its protein product is CASSFGTGASVVVYTF.

A few counts support this clonotype. The chain links TRBV11-2 to TRBJ1-2, with D possibly matching TRBD1 (6 bases). This CDR3 has 16 residues. The V gene's germline CDR1 is SGHAT and CDR2 FQNNGV. Trimming took off 2 bases at V and 0 bases at J, with 13 bases between the two ends. The CDR3 DNA is TGTGCCAGCAGCTTATTGCGGACAGAAGCTAACTATGGCTACACCTTC. As protein: CASSLLRTEANYGYTF.

This clonotype was counted many times. The chain combines TRBV12-3 or TRBV12-4 with TRBJ1-2; no firm D call. Trimming took off 7 bases at V and 7 bases at J, with 16 bases between the two ends. This CDR3 has 13 residues. This chain's CDR3 is CASTDGWVGGYTF. The CDR3 region has the DNA TGTGCCAGCACTGACGGGTGGGTTGGTGGCTACACCTTC.

The chain recombines TRBV20-1 with TRBJ1-1, with TRBD1 as a possible D gene (5 bases). In germline, CDR1 is DFQATT, CDR2 SNEGSKA (reference sequence). The V end lost 3 bases, the J end lost 0 bases, and 17 bases lay between the germline ends. The CDR3 length is 16 residues. CDR3 sequence reads: CSASHPGRSVNTEAFF. The CDR3 nucleotides are TGCAGTGCTAGCCATCCGGGGCGGTCGGTGAACACTGAAGCTTTCTTT.

This chain uses TRBV6-5 with TRBJ1-5; D remains unclear. The CDR3 contains 13 residues. Trimming shortened V by 4 bases and J by 6 bases, and 10 bases separated the two germline ends. In germline, CDR1 is MNHEY, CDR2 SVGAGI. The CDR3 region has the DNA TGTGCCAGCAGTTCTCACGTAGGTCAGCCCCAGCATTTT. This codes for CASSSHVGQPQHF.

This clonotype has more than one count but fewer than ten. The J gene is TRBJ1-1, the V gene TRBV9, with a weak D call TRBD1 (5 bases). Germline CDR1 SGDLS, CDR2 YYNGEE. The CDR3 is 14 amino acids. Trimming cost V 2 bases and J 3 bases, with 11 bases left between them. CDR3 in DNA: TGTGCCAGCAGCGTGCTGCCCAGGGACACTGAAGCTTTCTTT. Translating gives CASSVLPRDTEAFF.

This chain links TRBV15 with TRBJ1-3; D call uncertain. V dropped 0 bases and J dropped 0 bases, with 9 bases sitting between them. The CDR3 runs to 16 residues. CDR1 and CDR2 (germline): LNHNV, YYDKDF (reference sequence). The CDR3 bases are TGTGCCACCAGCAGAGATAGTCAAAGCTCTGGAAACACCATATATTTT. It yields the protein CATSRDSQSSGNTIYF.

The chain combines TRBV6-1 with TRBJ1-5; a weak D match, TRBD1 (5 bases). V lost 9 bases, J lost 1 base, and 16 bases lay in between. The CDR3 covers 15 residues. Germline V gives CDR1 MNHNS, CDR2 SASEGT. As DNA, the CDR3 is TGTGCCAGTGATGCGGGCGGGGGAAGCAATCAGCCCCAGCATTTT. It specifies CASDAGGGSNQPQHF.

This clonotype was counted only a few times. One end of the junction varies from germline; a read error may be responsible. The chain is built from TRBV5-1 and TRBJ1-1; D gene uncertain. The germline CDR1 and CDR2 sequences are SGHRS and YFSETQ. CDR3 length: 13 amino acids. In DNA form, the CDR3 reads TGCGCCAGCAGCTTAGGGAGGAACGCTGAAGCTTTCTTT. As protein: CASSLGRNAEAFF.

This clonotype was seen repeatedly, ten times or more. The chain combines TRBV7-3 with TRBJ1-1; no reliable D call. V gave up 3 bases and J gave up 3 bases, with 8 bases separating them. Germline V lookup: CDR1 SGHTA, CDR2 FQGTGA. This CDR3 region has 13 residues. CDR3 loop: CASSFGRDTEAFF. CDR3 nucleotide sequence: TGTGCCAGCAGCTTTGGTAGGGACACTGAAGCTTTCTTT. Supplemented by reference TRBV7-3 and TRBJ1-1, the full variable domain reads GAGVSQTPSNKVTEKGKYVELRCDPISGHTALYWYRQSLGQGPEFLIYFQGTGAADDSGLPNDRFFAVRPEGSVSTLKIQRTERGDSAVYLCASSFGRDTEAFFGQGTRLTVV.

This clonotype has just one count. The V call is TRBV6-1, the J call TRBJ2-3, with 10 bases aligning to TRBD2. The ends lost 8 bases at V and 7 bases at J; junction bases unmatched: 18. The CDR3 is made up of 17 amino acids. Germline loops: CDR1 MNHNS, CDR2 SASEGT. The CDR3 DNA sequence: TGTGCCAGCGTTCTCCGACCCCTAGCGGGAGAAGCACATACGCAGTATTTT. It specifies CASVLRPLAGEAHTQYF.

The rearrangement joins TRBV18 to TRBJ1-1; D not resolved. Per the germline V gene, CDR1 is KGHSH and CDR2 is LQKENI. V lost 2 bases and J lost 1, with 11 bases in between. The CDR3 is 15 residues long. This CDR3 is CASSPVASANTEAFF. The CDR3, as DNA: TGTGCCAGCTCACCAGTAGCTTCAGCGAACACTGAAGCTTTCTTT. The complete variable domain, with remaining parts taken from reference TRBV18 and TRBJ1-1, reads NAGVMQNPRHLVRRRGQEARLRCSPMKGHSHVYWYRQLPEEGLKFMVYLQKENIIDESGMPKERFSAEFPKEGPSILRIQQVVRGDSAAYFCASSPVASANTEAFFGQGTRLTVV.

Only one count was recorded for this clonotype. The chain combines TRBV20-1 with TRBJ2-5; 10 bases are a match to TRBD2. The CDR3 contains 14 residues. Germline assignment: CDR1 DFQATT and CDR2 SNEGSKA (reference sequence). Trimming took 3 bases from V and 7 from J; bases not matched to a gene: 8. CDR3 amino acids: CSASRTSGGGTQYF. The CDR3 region has the DNA TGCAGTGCTAGCAGGACTAGCGGAGGGGGGACCCAGTACTTC.

The rearrangement joins TRBV28 to TRBJ2-7, with 7 positions matching TRBD1. V trimming: 6 bases; J trimming: 1 base; junction bases outside the gene matches: 9. The CDR3 has 15 residues. Germline V lookup: CDR1 MDHEN, CDR2 SYDVKM. Here the CDR3 reads CASSPGTAPSYEQYF. The CDR3 DNA follows: TGTGCCAGCAGCCCCGGGACAGCACCTTCCTACGAGCAGTACTTC.

CDR3 protein: CATSSGSRTGNTIYF. In nucleotides, the CDR3 is TGTGCCACCTCATCTGGGTCCCGAACTGGAAACACCATATATTTT. V usage is TRBV25-1 and J usage is TRBJ1-3; the D is unclear. The CDR3 is made up of 15 amino acids. Trimming left V 10 bases short and J 2 bases short, with 18 bases between. Germline CDR1 is MGHDK and CDR2 is SYGVNS.

The chain is built from TRBV7-9 and TRBJ2-7; unclear D gene. Germline V lookup: CDR1 SEHNR, CDR2 FQNEAQ (reference sequence). The CDR3 runs to 13 residues. V was cut by 5 bases and J by 1 base, with 9 bases left in between. The CDR3 sequence is CASSSQMSYEQYF. The DNA for the CDR3 is TGTGCCAGCAGCAGCCAAATGTCCTACGAGCAGTACTTC.

The V call is TRBV20-1, the J call TRBJ1-3, with D possibly TRBD1 on 5 matching bases. The CDR3 extends over 14 amino acids. With 3 bases removed from V and 0 bases from J, the gap between germline ends came to 9 bases. The germline CDR1 and CDR2 sequences are DFQATT and SNEGSKA (reference sequence). CDR3 loop: CSARGGFSGNTIYF. In nucleotides, the CDR3 is TGCAGTGCTAGGGGGGGGTTCTCTGGAAACACCATATATTTT.

The chain has TRBV10-3 and TRBJ2-5; D may match TRBD1 or TRBD2 (6 bases each). Per germline, CDR1 ENHRY and CDR2 SYGVKD. The V end lost 9 bases, the J end lost 5 bases, and 19 bases lay between the germline ends. This CDR3 is built from 14 residues. CDR3 loop: CAIAPGAGRETQYF. CDR3 DNA sequence: TGTGCCATTGCCCCGGGGGCGGGCAGGGAGACCCAGTACTTC.

This clonotype was counted at least ten times. This chain connects TRBV28 to TRBJ1-1, with D uncertain. V was shortened by 2 bases and J by 0 bases, with 10 bases between the two germline ends. The CDR3 runs 15 residues. Germline CDR1 reads MDHEN; CDR2 reads SYDVKM. The CDR3 loop reads CASSLEVTVNTEAFF. For the CDR3, the DNA is TGTGCCAGCAGTTTAGAAGTGACGGTGAACACTGAAGCTTTCTTT.

The rearrangement joins TRBV20-1 to TRBJ1-6; 8 positions match TRBD1. Unmatched junction bases numbered 4, after V lost 1 base and J lost 5 bases. This CDR3 comprises 15 residues. Germline CDR1 reads DFQATT; CDR2 reads SNEGSKA (reference sequence). The CDR3 is CSARAGTGHNSPLHF. CDR3 bases: TGCAGTGCTAGAGCAGGGACAGGTCATAATTCACCCCTCCACTTT.

The sample holds many counts of this clonotype. The CDR3 protein is CASRIQGAKNIQYF. In DNA form, the CDR3 reads TGTGCCAGCAGAATACAGGGAGCCAAAAACATTCAGTACTTC. The chain recombines TRBV28 with TRBJ2-4; D possibly corresponds to TRBD1 (6 bases). V shed 6 bases and J shed 0 bases, with 9 bases lying between them. There are 14 residues in the CDR3. Per the germline V gene, CDR1 is MDHEN and CDR2 is SYDVKM.